This TCR beta chain appears in the sequencing data of a study of CD8+ T cells in alopecia areata. Study-wide results and limits: Numerous expanded lesional clones remained in scalp and blood during tofacitinib.

The treatment denotes: oral pan-JAK inhibitor, 5-10 mg twice daily. RNA, once extracted, was reverse transcribed into cDNA for use as the sequencing template. The method was immunoSEQ multiplex PCR; TCRdb's version includes in-frame clones alone and lacks a portion of them. Of around 97,000 clones in the sample, 70% to 90% were seen once. Trimming pared 4 bases from V and 2 bases from J, leaving 8 bases between. This CDR3 has 14 residues. CDR1 and CDR2 (germline): MGHRA, YSYEKL. The count of this clone is one. Its antigen is unknown. The TCR originated in a human donor with alopecia areata. This specimen was CD8+ T cells sorted from blood, taken at approximately week 34, from a patient treated with tofacitinib. This chain joins TRBV4-1 and TRBJ2-2; the D gene is possibly TRBD2 (6 bases). The CDR3 is CASSPGTNTGELFF. The CDR3 DNA reads as TGCGCCAGCAGCCCAGGGACTAACACCGGGGAGCTGTTTTTT.